Listed below are T cell receptor beta chains from one sample, sequenced in a study of cytomegalovirus exposure and HLA in healthy donors. The repertoire was sequenced with immunoSEQ multiplex PCR; TCRdb's copy has only in-frame clones and lacks some. The sample includes about 300,000 clones, roughly 88% of them seen just once. The sequenced sample consisted of PBMCs. The receptors originated from a man in his forties in good health and CMV-seropositive. The CDR3 runs from the conserved cysteine through the conserved F or W. The D gene is left open where the match is weak. Only some rows state a clone size, as once, few, many or a class for expanded clones.

D gene: TRBD1
CDR3 length: 14
J gene: TRBJ2-1
clone size: NA
V gene: TRBV28
CDR3 protein: CASSLTGLYNEQFF
CDR3 DNA: TGTGCCAGCAGTTTGACAGGGTTATACAATGAGCAGTTCTTC

D gene: NA
CDR3 length: 17
J gene: TRBJ2-6
clone size: NA
V gene: TRBV2
CDR3 protein: CASRANRGGTGANVLTF
CDR3 DNA: TGTGCCAGCAGGGCAAATAGGGGGGGAACTGGGGCCAACGTCCTGACTTTC

D gene: NA
CDR3 length: 12
J gene: TRBJ1-3
clone size: NA
V gene: TRBV27
CDR3 protein: CASGDRGNTIYF
CDR3 DNA: TGTGCCTCCGGAGACAGGGGAAACACCATATATTTT

D gene: NA
CDR3 length: 15
J gene: TRBJ2-6
clone size: NA
V gene: TRBV19
CDR3 protein: CASSTQISGANVLTF
CDR3 DNA: TGTGCCAGTAGTACCCAGATCTCTGGGGCCAACGTCCTGACTTTC

D gene: TRBD1
CDR3 length: 15
J gene: TRBJ2-7
clone size: NA
V gene: TRBV10-1
CDR3 protein: CASSDPRQGSYEQYF
CDR3 DNA: TGCGCCAGCAGTGACCCGAGACAGGGATCCTACGAGCAGTACTTC

D gene: NA
CDR3 length: 14
J gene: TRBJ1-5
clone size: NA
V gene: TRBV28
CDR3 protein: CASTGHILNQPQHF
CDR3 DNA: TGTGCCAGCACGGGACACATACTCAATCAGCCCCAGCATTTT

D gene: NA
CDR3 length: 16
J gene: TRBJ1-5
clone size: NA
V gene: TRBV6-1
CDR3 protein: CASSESGRRRNQPQHF
CDR3 DNA: TGTGCCAGCAGTGAATCGGGTCGGAGGCGCAATCAGCCCCAGCATTTT

D gene: NA
CDR3 length: 16
J gene: TRBJ2-1
clone size: NA
V gene: TRBV28
CDR3 protein: CASSRPISSFYNEQFF
CDR3 DNA: TGTGCCAGCAGTCGCCCCATCAGTTCGTTTTACAATGAGCAGTTCTTC

D gene: TRBD1
CDR3 length: 15
J gene: TRBJ1-2
clone size: NA
V gene: TRBV2
CDR3 protein: CASSEQGASNYGYTF
CDR3 DNA: TGTGCCAGCAGTGAGCAGGGGGCGTCGAACTATGGCTACACCTTC

D gene: TRBD2
CDR3 length: 15
J gene: TRBJ2-1
clone size: NA
V gene: TRBV9
CDR3 protein: CASSPIAGGFDEQFF
CDR3 DNA: TGTGCCAGCAGCCCCATAGCGGGAGGGTTCGATGAGCAGTTCTTC

D gene: TRBD2
CDR3 length: 16
J gene: TRBJ2-1
clone size: NA
V gene: TRBV7-9
CDR3 protein: CASSALRGRAYNEQFF
CDR3 DNA: TGTGCCAGCAGCGCGCTTCGGGGGAGGGCCTACAATGAGCAGTTCTTC

D gene: NA
CDR3 length: 12
J gene: TRBJ1-2
clone size: NA
V gene: TRBV6-6
CDR3 protein: CASRVDTYGYTF
CDR3 DNA: TGTGCCAGCAGAGTGGACACCTATGGCTACACCTTC

D gene: NA
CDR3 length: 13
J gene: TRBJ1-5
clone size: few
V gene: TRBV19
CDR3 protein: CASIRRSNQPQHF
CDR3 DNA: TGTGCCAGTATACGCCGGAGCAATCAGCCCCAGCATTTT

D gene: TRBD2
CDR3 length: 18
J gene: TRBJ2-3
clone size: NA
V gene: TRBV28
CDR3 protein: CASSFNGLAGVPTDTQYF
CDR3 DNA: TGTGCCAGCAGTTTTAACGGACTAGCGGGAGTCCCCACAGATACGCAGTATTTT

D gene: TRBD2
CDR3 length: 16
J gene: TRBJ2-1
clone size: NA
V gene: TRBV11-2
CDR3 protein: CASRSSGRANYNEQFF
CDR3 DNA: TGTGCCAGCAGATCTAGCGGGAGGGCCAACTACAATGAGCAGTTCTTC

D gene: NA
CDR3 length: 12
J gene: TRBJ2-7
clone size: NA
V gene: TRBV7-9
CDR3 protein: CASSGLADEQYF
CDR3 DNA: TGTGCCAGCAGCGGGCTAGCTGACGAGCAGTACTTC

D gene: NA
CDR3 length: 13
J gene: TRBJ2-5
clone size: NA
V gene: TRBV7-2
CDR3 protein: CASSLGLVGTQYF
CDR3 DNA: TGTGCCAGCAGCTTAGGACTAGTCGGGACCCAGTACTTC

D gene: NA
CDR3 length: 15
J gene: TRBJ2-1
clone size: NA
V gene: TRBV7-2
CDR3 protein: CASSPRLAPYNEQFF
CDR3 DNA: TGTGCCAGCAGCCCCCGGCTAGCGCCCTACAATGAGCAGTTCTTC

D gene: TRBD1
CDR3 length: 18
J gene: TRBJ2-3
clone size: NA
V gene: TRBV5-3
CDR3 protein: CARSLGQGAAGDTDTQYF
CDR3 DNA: TGTGCCAGAAGCTTGGGGCAGGGGGCAGCCGGGGACACAGATACGCAGTATTTT

D gene: TRBD2
CDR3 length: 14
J gene: TRBJ2-5
clone size: NA
V gene: TRBV27
CDR3 protein: CASSLYLGGETQYF
CDR3 DNA: TGTGCCAGCAGTTTATACCTCGGGGGGGAGACCCAGTACTTC

D gene: TRBD2
CDR3 length: 16
J gene: TRBJ2-3
clone size: NA
V gene: TRBV7-3
CDR3 protein: CASSPRGLAGTDTQYF
CDR3 DNA: TGTGCCAGCAGCCCTCGGGGACTAGCAGGCACAGATACGCAGTATTTT

D gene: NA
CDR3 length: 13
J gene: TRBJ2-5
clone size: NA
V gene: TRBV2
CDR3 protein: CASSWTEKETQYF
CDR3 DNA: TGTGCCAGCAGCTGGACAGAGAAAGAGACCCAGTACTTC

D gene: NA
CDR3 length: 15
J gene: TRBJ2-1
clone size: NA
V gene: TRBV19
CDR3 protein: CASTRGSGAYNEQFF
CDR3 DNA: TGTGCCAGTACTAGGGGGAGCGGTGCCTACAATGAGCAGTTCTTC

D gene: NA
CDR3 length: 13
J gene: TRBJ2-7
clone size: NA
V gene: TRBV10-3
CDR3 protein: CAISGPQGREQYF
CDR3 DNA: TGTGCCATCAGTGGCCCCCAGGGAAGGGAGCAGTACTTC

D gene: TRBD1
CDR3 length: 13
J gene: TRBJ2-7
clone size: NA
V gene: TRBV29-1
CDR3 protein: CSVVRTGSYEQYF
CDR3 DNA: TGCAGCGTTGTTAGGACAGGGTCCTACGAGCAGTACTTC

D gene: NA
CDR3 length: 14
J gene: TRBJ2-3
clone size: NA
V gene: TRBV30
CDR3 protein: CAWTGSGGTDTQYF
CDR3 DNA: TGTGCCTGGACTGGGTCGGGAGGCACAGATACGCAGTATTTT

D gene: TRBD1
CDR3 length: 15
J gene: TRBJ2-7
clone size: NA
V gene: TRBV15
CDR3 protein: CATSRAGTGFYEQYF
CDR3 DNA: TGTGCCACCAGCAGAGCTGGGACAGGATTCTACGAGCAGTACTTC

D gene: TRBD2
CDR3 length: 16
J gene: TRBJ2-3
clone size: NA
V gene: TRBV6-5
CDR3 protein: CASSYSVAGRTDTQYF
CDR3 DNA: TGTGCCAGCAGTTACTCCGTAGCGGGCCGCACAGATACGCAGTATTTT

D gene: TRBD2
CDR3 length: 16
J gene: TRBJ2-3
clone size: NA
V gene: TRBV15
CDR3 protein: CATSTVPSGRTDTQYF
CDR3 DNA: TGTGCCACCAGCACGGTCCCTAGCGGCCGCACAGATACGCAGTATTTT

D gene: NA
CDR3 length: 18
J gene: TRBJ2-3
clone size: NA
V gene: TRBV7-3
CDR3 protein: CASSLTILSRTSTDTQYF
CDR3 DNA: TGTGCCAGCAGCTTAACGATCTTATCCCGGACTAGCACAGATACGCAGTATTTT

D gene: TRBD1
CDR3 length: 15
J gene: TRBJ2-7
clone size: NA
V gene: TRBV6-1
CDR3 protein: CASSARDRGGYEQYF
CDR3 DNA: TGTGCCAGCAGTGCTCGGGACAGGGGGGGTTACGAGCAGTACTTC

D gene: NA
CDR3 length: 15
J gene: TRBJ1-1
clone size: NA
V gene: TRBV6-5
CDR3 protein: CASSYRGWVDTEAFF
CDR3 DNA: TGTGCCAGCAGTTACAGGGGATGGGTGGACACTGAAGCTTTCTTT

D gene: NA
CDR3 length: 12
J gene: TRBJ1-2
clone size: NA
V gene: TRBV19
CDR3 protein: CASSPAGYGYTF
CDR3 DNA: TGTGCCAGTAGTCCTGCAGGGTATGGCTACACCTTC

D gene: NA
CDR3 length: 13
J gene: TRBJ1-4
clone size: NA
V gene: TRBV7-8
CDR3 protein: CASSVNRGEKLFF
CDR3 DNA: TGTGCCAGCAGCGTCAACCGAGGTGAAAAACTGTTTTTT

D gene: NA
CDR3 length: 15
J gene: TRBJ1-1
clone size: NA
V gene: TRBV30
CDR3 protein: CAWSVGRSESTEAFF
CDR3 DNA: TGTGCCTGGAGTGTGGGGAGGTCGGAAAGCACTGAAGCTTTCTTT

D gene: NA
CDR3 length: 12
J gene: TRBJ1-2
clone size: few
V gene: TRBV6-5
CDR3 protein: CASMDSNYGYTF
CDR3 DNA: TGTGCCAGCATGGACTCAAACTATGGCTACACCTTC

D gene: NA
CDR3 length: 13
J gene: TRBJ1-1
clone size: NA
V gene: TRBV5-4
CDR3 protein: CASSLRGNTEAFF
CDR3 DNA: TGTGCCAGCAGCTTGAGGGGAAACACTGAAGCTTTCTTT

D gene: NA
CDR3 length: 14
J gene: TRBJ2-2
clone size: NA
V gene: TRBV5-5
CDR3 protein: CASSLVVGTGELFF
CDR3 DNA: TGTGCCAGCAGCTTGGTAGTCGGGACCGGGGAGCTGTTTTTT

D gene: TRBD2
CDR3 length: 16
J gene: TRBJ2-7
clone size: NA
V gene: TRBV7-2
CDR3 protein: CASSLFGTSAAYEQYF
CDR3 DNA: TGTGCCAGCAGCTTGTTTGGGACTAGCGCTGCCTACGAGCAGTACTTC

D gene: NA
CDR3 length: 12
J gene: TRBJ2-7
clone size: NA
V gene: TRBV25-1
CDR3 protein: CASSALRHEQYF
CDR3 DNA: TGTGCCAGCAGTGCACTCAGGCACGAGCAGTACTTC

D gene: NA
CDR3 length: 15
J gene: TRBJ2-3
clone size: NA
V gene: TRBV7-8
CDR3 protein: CASSPMAAGADTQYF
CDR3 DNA: TGTGCCAGCAGCCCGATGGCTGCAGGGGCAGATACGCAGTATTTT

D gene: NA
CDR3 length: 13
J gene: TRBJ2-7
clone size: NA
V gene: TRBV29-1
CDR3 protein: CSVEDFPSYEQYF
CDR3 DNA: TGCAGCGTTGAAGATTTTCCTAGCTACGAGCAGTACTTC

D gene: NA
CDR3 length: 11
J gene: TRBJ2-1
clone size: NA
V gene: TRBV10-3
CDR3 protein: CAISDFNEQFF
CDR3 DNA: TGTGCCATCAGTGACTTTAATGAGCAGTTCTTC